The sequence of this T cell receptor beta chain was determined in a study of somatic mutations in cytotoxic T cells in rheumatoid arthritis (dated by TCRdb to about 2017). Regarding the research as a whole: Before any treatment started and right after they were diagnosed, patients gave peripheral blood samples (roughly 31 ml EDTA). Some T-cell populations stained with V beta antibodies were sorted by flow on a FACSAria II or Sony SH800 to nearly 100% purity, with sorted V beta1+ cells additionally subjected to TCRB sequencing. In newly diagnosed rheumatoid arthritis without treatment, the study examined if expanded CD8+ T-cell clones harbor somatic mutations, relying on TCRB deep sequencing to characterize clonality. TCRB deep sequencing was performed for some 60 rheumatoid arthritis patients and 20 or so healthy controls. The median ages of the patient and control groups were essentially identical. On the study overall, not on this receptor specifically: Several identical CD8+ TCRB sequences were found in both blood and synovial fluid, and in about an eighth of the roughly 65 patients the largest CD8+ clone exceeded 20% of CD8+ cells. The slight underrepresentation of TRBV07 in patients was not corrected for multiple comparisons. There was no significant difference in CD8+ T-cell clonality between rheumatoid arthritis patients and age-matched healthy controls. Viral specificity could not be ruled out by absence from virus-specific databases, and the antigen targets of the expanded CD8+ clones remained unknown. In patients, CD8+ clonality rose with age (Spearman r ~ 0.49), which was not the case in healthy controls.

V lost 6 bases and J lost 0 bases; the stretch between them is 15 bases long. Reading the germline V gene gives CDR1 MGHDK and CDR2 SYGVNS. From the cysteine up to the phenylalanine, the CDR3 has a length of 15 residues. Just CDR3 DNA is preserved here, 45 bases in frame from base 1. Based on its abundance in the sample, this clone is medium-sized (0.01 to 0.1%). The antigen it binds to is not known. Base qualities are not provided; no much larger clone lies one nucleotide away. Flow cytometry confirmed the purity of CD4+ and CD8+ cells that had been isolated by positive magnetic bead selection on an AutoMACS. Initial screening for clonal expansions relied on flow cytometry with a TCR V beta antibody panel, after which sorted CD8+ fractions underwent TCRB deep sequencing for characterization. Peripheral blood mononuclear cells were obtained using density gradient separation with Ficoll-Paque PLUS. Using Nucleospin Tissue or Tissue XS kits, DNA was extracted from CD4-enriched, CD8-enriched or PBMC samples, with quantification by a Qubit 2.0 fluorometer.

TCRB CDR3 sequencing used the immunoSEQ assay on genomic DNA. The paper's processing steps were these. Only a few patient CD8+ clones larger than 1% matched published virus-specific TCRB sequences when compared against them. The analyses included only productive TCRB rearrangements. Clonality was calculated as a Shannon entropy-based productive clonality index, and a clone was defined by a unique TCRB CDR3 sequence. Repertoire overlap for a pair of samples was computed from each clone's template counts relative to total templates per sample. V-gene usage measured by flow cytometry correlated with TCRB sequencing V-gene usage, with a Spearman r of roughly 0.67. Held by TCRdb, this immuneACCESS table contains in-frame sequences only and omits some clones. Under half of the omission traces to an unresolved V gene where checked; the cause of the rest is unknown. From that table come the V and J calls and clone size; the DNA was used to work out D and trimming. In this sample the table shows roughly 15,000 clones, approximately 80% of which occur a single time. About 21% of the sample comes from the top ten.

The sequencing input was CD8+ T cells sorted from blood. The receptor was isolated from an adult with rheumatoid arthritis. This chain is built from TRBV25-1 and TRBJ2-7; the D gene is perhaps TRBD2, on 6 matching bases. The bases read TGTGCCAGCAGCCATCCCGGGGGTACCTCCTACGAGCAGTACTTC. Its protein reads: CASSHPGGTSYEQYF.